These 25 T cell receptor beta chains originate from one sample sequenced in a study of blood T cell repertoires in COVID-19 (dated by TCRdb to about 2020). Library preparation was by the immunoSEQ multiplex PCR assay. The clones in this table, taken by TCRdb from immuneACCESS, are in-frame only. Not every clone is retained; where verified, under half of the shortfall comes from an unresolved V gene, and the cause of the rest is unknown. Recorded for this sample are about 200,000 clones; roughly 80% of them occurred a single time. The biggest ten clones account for roughly 5% of the sample. The sequenced sample was peripheral blood. Receptors were obtained from a human donor in a cohort sampled during active COVID-19.

The chain joins TRBV6-5 to TRBJ1-2; D ambiguous. The V end was cut by 4 bases, the J end by 4 bases, with 7 bases between. CDR3 length: 12 residues. Germline V gives CDR1 MNHEY, CDR2 SVGAGI. Here the CDR3 reads CASSSGLYGYTF. CDR3 nucleotide sequence: TGTGCCAGCAGTTCAGGACTCTATGGCTACACCTTC.

As DNA, the CDR3 is TGTGCCAGCAGCCCCCTGGGCCTATCCATGAACACTGAAGCTTTCTTT. Its translation: CASSPLGLSMNTEAFF. The chain uses TRBV7-3 and TRBJ1-1; D is uncertain. This CDR3 comprises 16 residues. Trimming left V 5 bases short and J 0 bases short, with 16 bases between. Germline V lookup: CDR1 SGHTA, CDR2 FQGTGA.

This sequence joins TRBV15 and TRBJ2-7; 11 bases are a match to TRBD2. Germline V lookup: CDR1 LNHNV, CDR2 YYDKDF (reference sequence). V lost 0 bases to trimming and J lost 4 bases; unmatched junction nucleotides: 8. The CDR3 runs to 17 residues. The CDR3 coding sequence is TGTGCCACCAGCAGAGATGGGACTAGCGGTTTCTTGTACGAGCAGTACTTC. It yields the protein CATSRDGTSGFLYEQYF.

The table lists this clone with a few counts. The gene calls are TRBV11-3 and TRBJ2-7, with 11 bases lining up with TRBD1. Trimming cost V 2 bases and J 5 bases; bases outside gene matches: 5. CDR1 and CDR2 (germline): SGHNT, YENEEA. The length of the CDR3 is 15 residues. CDR3 nucleotide sequence: TGTGCCAGCAGCTTAAGGGGGACAGGGGGAAACGAGCAGTACTTC. Translating it yields CASSLRGTGGNEQYF.

This clone turned up a few times. The genes are TRBV11-2 and TRBJ1-1; D perhaps matches TRBD1 (6 bases). This CDR3 region has 15 residues. Trimming took off 7 bases at V and 1 base at J, with 16 bases between the two ends. The germline V gene has CDR1 SGHAT and CDR2 FQNNGV. CDR3 DNA: TGTGCCAGCATCAAACTAGGGGGTGGGAACACTGAAGCTTTCTTT. The encoded protein is CASIKLGGGNTEAFF.

The chain combines TRBV7-2 with TRBJ1-1; perhaps TRBD1 as D (5 bases). With 1 base removed from V and 0 bases from J, the gap between germline ends came to 9 bases. Germline V gene data show CDR1 as SGHTA and CDR2 as FQGNSA. This CDR3 has 15 residues. The CDR3 here is CASSLVPGMNTEAFF. CDR3 DNA sequence: TGTGCCAGCAGCTTAGTGCCAGGGATGAACACTGAAGCTTTCTTT. Based on the CDR3 plus reference TRBV7-2 and TRBJ1-1, the full variable domain is GAGVSQSPSNKVTEKGKDVELRCDPISGHTALYWYRQSLGQGLEFLIYFQGNSAPDKSGLPSDRFSAERTGGSVSTLTIQRTQQEDSAVYLCASSLVPGMNTEAFFGQGTRLTVV.

The DNA of the CDR3 is TGTGCCAGCAGCTTGGCAGTCAAAGTAAGCGGGAGGGCAAATGAGCAGTTCTTC. This translates into CASSLAVKVSGRANEQFF. The V and J genes are TRBV5-4 and TRBJ2-1; 10 bases fit TRBD2. V shed 0 bases, J shed 7 bases, and the junction held 13 bases outside the gene matches. CDR3 length equals 18 residues. From germline, CDR1 is SGHNT and CDR2 YYREEE (reference sequence). The complete variable domain, with remaining parts taken from reference TRBV5-4 and TRBJ2-1, reads ETGVTQSPTHLIKTRGQQVTLRCSSQSGHNTVSWYQQALGQGPQFIFQYYREEENGRGNFPPRFSGLQFPNYSSELNVNALELDDSALYLCASSLAVKVSGRANEQFFGPGTRLTVL.

This chain connects TRBV7-2 to TRBJ2-5; TRBD2 agrees at 7 bases. Per germline, CDR1 SGHTA and CDR2 FQGNSA. The CDR3 runs 15 residues. The V gene end was trimmed by 1 base and the J gene end by 4 bases; junction bases not matched to a gene: 6. The CDR3 DNA is TGTGCCAGCAGCTTAGTGGGGAGGGAGACAGAGACCCAGTACTTC. Its translation: CASSLVGRETETQYF.

The V call is TRBV30, the J call TRBJ1-2; the D gene is possibly TRBD1 (5 bases). Germline lookup yields CDR1 GTSNPN and CDR2 SVGIG (reference sequence). This CDR3 region has 13 residues. V was clipped by 0 bases and J by 6 bases, with 11 bases between them. The CDR3 nucleotides read TGTGCCTGGAGTGTTGGTCAGGGCGATGGCTACACCTTC. Translating it yields CAWSVGQGDGYTF. The full variable domain, with the rest looked up from reference TRBV30 and TRBJ1-2, is SQTIHQWPATLVQPVGSPLSLECTVEGTSNPNLYWYRQAAGRGLQLLFYSVGIGQISSEVPQNLSASRPQDRQFILSSKKLLLSDSGFYLCAWSVGQGDGYTFGSGTRLTVV.

The CDR3 protein is CASSLGQVNNSPLHF. CDR3 nucleotide sequence: TGTGCCAGCAGCCTAGGACAGGTGAATAATTCACCCCTCCACTTT. The chain employs TRBV9 and TRBJ1-6; TRBD1 aligns across 7 bases. This CDR3 is built from 15 residues. V was clipped by 4 bases and J by 5 bases; unmatched bases: 6. Germline V gives CDR1 SGDLS, CDR2 YYNGEE. The full variable domain, completed using reference TRBV9 and TRBJ1-6, is DSGVTQTPKHLITATGQRVTLRCSPRSGDLSVYWYQQSLDQGLQFLIQYYNGEERAKGNILERFSAQQFPDLHSELNLSSLELGDSALYFCASSLGQVNNSPLHFGNGTRLTVT.

This clone was observed a few times. In the same sample, other DNA sequences code for this CDR3. The rearrangement joins TRBV6-5 to TRBJ2-7, with TRBD1 matching over 7 bases. Germline V gives CDR1 MNHEY, CDR2 SVGAGI. Trimming at V came to 0 bases and at J to 4 bases, leaving 3 bases not matched to a gene. The CDR3 is made up of 14 amino acids. CDR3: CASSYSIRGYEQYF. In nucleotides, the CDR3 is TGTGCCAGCAGTTACTCGATCAGGGGGTACGAGCAGTACTTC.

The rearrangement uses TRBV11-2 and TRBJ2-6, with a possible D match to TRBD1 (5 bases). Trimming stripped 5 bases from V and 0 bases from J, with 8 bases between. The CDR3 extends over 15 amino acids. Germline CDR1 SGHAT, CDR2 FQNNGV. The CDR3 DNA reads as TGTGCCAGCAGCGGTGACAGCTCTGGGGCCAACGTCCTGACTTTC. The encoded protein is CASSGDSSGANVLTF.

This chain links TRBV15 with TRBJ2-1; 7 bases are a match to TRBD2. This CDR3 comprises 16 residues. Germline CDR1 is LNHNV and CDR2 is YYDKDF (reference sequence). Trimming took 0 bases from V and 6 from J; bases not matched to a gene: 8. This chain's CDR3 is CATSRDWAGLPNEQFF. DNA of the CDR3: TGTGCCACCAGCAGAGATTGGGCGGGACTACCCAATGAGCAGTTCTTC.

Turning to this clone: The conserved closing phenylalanine or tryptophan is absent in this CDR3, likely reflecting a read error. The DNA is left out, because the CDR3 cannot be placed on it with certainty; the CDR3 is given as TCRdb lists it. The V call is TRBV21-1, the J call TRBJ1-4. TRBV21-1 is a pseudogene. The CDR3 contains 10 residues when both ends are counted. The CDR3 spells CASAPLAVRI.

The V call is TRBV27, the J call TRBJ2-7; D might be TRBD2 (6 bases). Between the trimmed V and J ends, which lost 1 base and 6 bases, there was a span of 19 bases. Germline values: CDR1 MNHEY, CDR2 SMNVEV (reference sequence). This CDR3 has 16 amino acids. CDR3 DNA: TGTGCCAGCAGTTTATTCCCGGGAACCTGGGGGGTCGAGCAGTACTTC. This encodes CASSLFPGTWGVEQYF.

The chain links TRBV30 to TRBJ2-2; tentative D call: TRBD2 (6 bases). Trimming took 5 bases from V and 6 from J, leaving 7 bases between them. Germline loops: CDR1 GTSNPN, CDR2 SVGIG (reference sequence). The CDR3 loop spans 11 amino acids. The CDR3 protein is CAWRRAGELFF. In nucleotides, the CDR3 is TGTGCCTGGCGGAGGGCCGGGGAGCTGTTTTTT.

The chain has TRBV7-6 and TRBJ2-5; 8 positions agree with TRBD2. The CDR3 has 17 residues. Looked up from germline, CDR1 is SGHVS and CDR2 is FNYEAQ. The V gene end was trimmed by 2 bases and the J gene end by 5 bases; junction bases not matched to a gene: 13. In DNA form, the CDR3 reads TGTGCCAGCAGCTTAAGCCCTAGCGGGTGGGAGAAGGAGACCCAGTACTTC. Translated, it gives CASSLSPSGWEKETQYF.

The chain carries TRBV28 and TRBJ1-2, with a weak D call TRBD1 (6 bases). The V end was cut by 4 bases, the J end by 4 bases, with 10 bases between. This CDR3 spans 13 amino acids. Germline values: CDR1 MDHEN, CDR2 SYDVKM. CDR3 residues: CASSSTGIYGYTF. The CDR3 bases are TGTGCCAGCAGTTCAACAGGGATCTATGGCTACACCTTC.

The chain combines TRBV28 with TRBJ2-2, with 11 nucleotides matching TRBD2. There are 19 residues in the CDR3. Germline CDR1 is MDHEN and CDR2 is SYDVKM. V was clipped by 2 bases and J by 5 bases; unmatched bases: 13. The CDR3 sequence: CASSLPLGVAGGLTGELFF. The CDR3 region has the DNA TGTGCCAGCAGTTTACCACTCGGAGTAGCGGGAGGGCTGACCGGGGAGCTGTTTTTT.

This chain connects TRBV29-1 to TRBJ1-2; the D is unclear. The CDR3 totals 14 residues. V lost 2 bases, J lost 2 bases, and 12 bases lay in between. CDR1 and CDR2 from the germline V gene are SQVTM and ANQGSEA. The CDR3 DNA reads as TGCAGCGTTGAACCCGGCGGCAGAAACTATGGCTACACCTTC. Its translation: CSVEPGGRNYGYTF.

The gene calls are TRBV5-1 and TRBJ1-1; TRBD1 aligns across 9 bases. The CDR3 has 14 residues. V shed 2 bases and J 4 bases; nucleotides not matched to a gene: 3. Germline CDR1 and CDR2: SGHRS and YFSETQ. In nucleotides, the CDR3 is TGCGCCAGCAGCTTACAGGGGGCGGCCACTGAAGCTTTCTTT. Translating gives CASSLQGAATEAFF.

The chain has TRBV6-5 and TRBJ2-7; D unclear. The CDR3 length is 14 residues. From germline, CDR1 is MNHEY and CDR2 SVGAGI. Trimming pared 4 bases from V and 3 bases from J, leaving 13 bases between. This CDR3 reads CASSLLTHNYEQYF. For the CDR3, the DNA is TGTGCCAGCAGTTTGCTGACTCATAACTACGAGCAGTACTTC.

The chain uses TRBV24-1 and TRBJ2-1; 10 bases fit TRBD2. The germline gives CDR1 KGHDR, CDR2 SFDVKD. The junction had 7 bases not matched to a gene; V was cut back by 5 bases and J by 7 bases. This CDR3 spans 15 amino acids. In DNA form, the CDR3 reads TGTGCCACCAGTGTAGGCCTAGCGGGAGTGAATGAGCAGTTCTTC. This sequence encodes CATSVGLAGVNEQFF.

A remark on this clone: Relative to the germline gene, one junction end is altered; a read error may explain this. The chain uses TRBV19 and TRBJ1-2, with 7 bases lining up with TRBD1. The CDR3 totals 14 residues. The germline CDR1 and CDR2 sequences are LNHDA and SQIVND (reference sequence). The CDR3 region has the DNA TGTGCCAGTAGTACCATGGACAGGCTCTATGTCTACACCTTC. It codes for CASSTMDRLYVYTF.

V usage is TRBV7-8 and J usage is TRBJ1-1; 8 bases align to TRBD1. There are 15 residues in the CDR3. Germline values: CDR1 SGHVS, CDR2 FQNEAQ. V dropped 5 bases and J dropped 0; count of bases not matched to a gene: 5. CDR3 nucleotide sequence: TGTGCCAGCAGCCTACACAGGGGGATGAACACTGAAGCTTTCTTT. The encoded protein is CASSLHRGMNTEAFF.